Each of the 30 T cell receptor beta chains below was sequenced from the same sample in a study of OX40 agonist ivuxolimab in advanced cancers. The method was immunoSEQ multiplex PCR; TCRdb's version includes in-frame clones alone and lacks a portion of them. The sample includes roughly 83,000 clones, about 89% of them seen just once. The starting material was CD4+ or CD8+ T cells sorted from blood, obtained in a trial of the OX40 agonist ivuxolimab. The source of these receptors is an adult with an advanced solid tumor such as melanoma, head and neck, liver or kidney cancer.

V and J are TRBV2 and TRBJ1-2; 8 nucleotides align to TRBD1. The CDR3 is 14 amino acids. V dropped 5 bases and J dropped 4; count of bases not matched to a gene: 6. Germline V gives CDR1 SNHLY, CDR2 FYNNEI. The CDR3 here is CASSPDRGVYGYTF. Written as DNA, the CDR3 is TGTGCCAGCAGTCCCGACAGGGGTGTCTATGGCTACACCTTC.

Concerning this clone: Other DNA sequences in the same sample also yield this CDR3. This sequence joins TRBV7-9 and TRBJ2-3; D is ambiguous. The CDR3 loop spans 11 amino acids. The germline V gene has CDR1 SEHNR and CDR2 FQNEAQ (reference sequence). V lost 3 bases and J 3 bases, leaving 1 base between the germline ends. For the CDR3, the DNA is TGTGCCAGCAGCTTGACAGATACGCAGTATTTT. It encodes CASSLTDTQYF.

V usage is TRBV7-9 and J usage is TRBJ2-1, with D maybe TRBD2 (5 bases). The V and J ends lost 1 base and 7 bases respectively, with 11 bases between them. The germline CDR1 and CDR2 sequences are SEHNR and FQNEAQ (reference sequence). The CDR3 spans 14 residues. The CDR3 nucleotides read TGTGCCAGCAGCTTAGATTGGCTAGCAAATGAGCAGTTCTTC. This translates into CASSLDWLANEQFF.

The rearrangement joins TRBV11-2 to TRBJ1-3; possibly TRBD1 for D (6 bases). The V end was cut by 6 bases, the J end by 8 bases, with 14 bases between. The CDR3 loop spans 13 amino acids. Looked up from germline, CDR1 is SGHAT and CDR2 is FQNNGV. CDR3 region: CASSIGGAYTIYF. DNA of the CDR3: TGTGCCAGCAGTATCGGGGGGGCATACACCATATATTTT. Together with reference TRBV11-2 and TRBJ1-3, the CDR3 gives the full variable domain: EAGVAQSPRYKIIEKRQSVAFWCNPISGHATLYWYQQILGQGPKLLIQFQNNGVVDDSQLPKDRFSAERLKGVDSTLKIQPAKLEDSAVYLCASSIGGAYTIYFGEGSWLTVV.

The chain's CDR3 is CASSQEETVRQPQHF. The CDR3 nucleotides read TGTGCCAGCAGCCAAGAAGAGACAGTTCGTCAGCCCCAGCATTTT. The chain is built from TRBV4-2 and TRBJ1-5, with D possibly being TRBD1 (5 bases). The germline gives CDR1 LGHNA, CDR2 YNFKEQ. V was cut by 0 bases and J by 6 bases, with 12 bases left in between. This CDR3 is built from 15 residues.

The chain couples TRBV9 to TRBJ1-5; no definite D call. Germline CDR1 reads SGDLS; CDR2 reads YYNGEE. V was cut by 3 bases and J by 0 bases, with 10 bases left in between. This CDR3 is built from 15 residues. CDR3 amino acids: CASSEDGNSNQPQHF. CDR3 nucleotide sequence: TGTGCCAGCAGCGAGGACGGCAATAGCAATCAGCCCCAGCATTTT.

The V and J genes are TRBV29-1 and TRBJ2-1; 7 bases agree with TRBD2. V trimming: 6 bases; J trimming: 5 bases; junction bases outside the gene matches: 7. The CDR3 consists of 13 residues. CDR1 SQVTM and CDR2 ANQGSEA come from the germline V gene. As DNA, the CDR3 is TGCAGCGTGCCAGCGGGACCCAACAATGAGCAGTTCTTC. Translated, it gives CSVPAGPNNEQFF.

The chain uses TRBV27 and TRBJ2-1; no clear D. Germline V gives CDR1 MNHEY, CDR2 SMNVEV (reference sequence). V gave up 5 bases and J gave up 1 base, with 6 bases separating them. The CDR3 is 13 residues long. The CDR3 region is CASSALSYNEQFF. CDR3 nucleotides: TGTGCCAGCAGTGCCCTTTCCTACAATGAGCAGTTCTTC.

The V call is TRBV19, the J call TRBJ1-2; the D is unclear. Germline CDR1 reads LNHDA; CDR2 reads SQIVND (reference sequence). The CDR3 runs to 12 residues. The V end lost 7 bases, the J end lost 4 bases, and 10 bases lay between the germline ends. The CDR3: CASTDDFYGYTF. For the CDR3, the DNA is TGTGCCAGTACGGATGACTTCTATGGCTACACCTTC. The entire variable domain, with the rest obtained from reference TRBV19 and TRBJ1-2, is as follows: DGGITQSPKYLFRKEGQNVTLSCEQNLNHDAMYWYRQDPGQGLRLIYYSQIVNDFQKGDIAEGYSVSREKKESFPLTVTSAQKNPTAFYLCASTDDFYGYTFGSGTRLTVV.

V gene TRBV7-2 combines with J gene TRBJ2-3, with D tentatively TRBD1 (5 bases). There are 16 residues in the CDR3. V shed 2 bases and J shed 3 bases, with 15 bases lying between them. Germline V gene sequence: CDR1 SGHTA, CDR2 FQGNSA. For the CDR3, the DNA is TGTGCCAGCAGCTTATTAGGGGCCACAGTGACAGATACGCAGTATTTT. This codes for CASSLLGATVTDTQYF.

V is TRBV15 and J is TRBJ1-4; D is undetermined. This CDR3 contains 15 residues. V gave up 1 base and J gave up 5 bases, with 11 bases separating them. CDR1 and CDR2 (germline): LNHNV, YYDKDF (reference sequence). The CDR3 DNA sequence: TGTGCCACCAGCAGAGCCCGGAATTCAAATGAAAAACTGTTTTTT. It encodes CATSRARNSNEKLFF.

CDR3 residues: CAWSGAGGYNEQFF. For the CDR3, the DNA is TGTGCCTGGAGTGGTGCGGGAGGTTACAATGAGCAGTTCTTC. The V call is TRBV30, the J call TRBJ2-1; 8 bases map to TRBD2. The CDR3 length is 14 residues. J gave up 4 bases and V 1 base, and 3 bases lay outside the gene matches. The germline V gene encodes CDR1 GTSNPN and CDR2 SVGIG (reference sequence).

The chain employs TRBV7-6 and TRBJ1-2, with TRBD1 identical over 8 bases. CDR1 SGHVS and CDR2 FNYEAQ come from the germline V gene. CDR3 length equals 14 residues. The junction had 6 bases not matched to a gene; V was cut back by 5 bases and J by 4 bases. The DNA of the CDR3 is TGTGCCAGCAGCGTCGCAGGGGGCACCTATGGCTACACCTTC. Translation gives CASSVAGGTYGYTF.

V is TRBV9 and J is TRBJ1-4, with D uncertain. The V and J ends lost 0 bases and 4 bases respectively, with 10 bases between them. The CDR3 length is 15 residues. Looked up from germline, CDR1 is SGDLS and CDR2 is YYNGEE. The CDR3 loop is CASSVAGTVNEKLFF. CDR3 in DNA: TGTGCCAGCAGCGTAGCCGGAACAGTTAATGAAAAACTGTTTTTT.

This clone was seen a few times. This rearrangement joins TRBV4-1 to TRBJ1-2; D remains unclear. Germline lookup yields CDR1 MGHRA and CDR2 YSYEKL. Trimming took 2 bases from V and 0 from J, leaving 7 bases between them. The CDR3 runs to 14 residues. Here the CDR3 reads CASSQFGSNYGYTF. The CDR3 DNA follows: TGCGCCAGCAGCCAATTCGGTTCTAACTATGGCTACACCTTC.

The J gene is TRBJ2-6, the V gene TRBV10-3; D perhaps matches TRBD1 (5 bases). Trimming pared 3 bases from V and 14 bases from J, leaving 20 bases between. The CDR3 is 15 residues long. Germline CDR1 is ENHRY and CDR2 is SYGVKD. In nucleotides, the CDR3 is TGTGCCATCAGTGATGAAGGGGTCCCCCGGTCCCTCCTGACTTTC. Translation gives CAISDEGVPRSLLTF.

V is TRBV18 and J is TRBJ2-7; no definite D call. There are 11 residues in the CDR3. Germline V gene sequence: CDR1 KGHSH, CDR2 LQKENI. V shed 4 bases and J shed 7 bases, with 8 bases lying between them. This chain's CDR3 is CASSLLEEQYV. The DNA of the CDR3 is TGTGCCAGCTCACTGCTCGAGGAGCAGTACGTC.

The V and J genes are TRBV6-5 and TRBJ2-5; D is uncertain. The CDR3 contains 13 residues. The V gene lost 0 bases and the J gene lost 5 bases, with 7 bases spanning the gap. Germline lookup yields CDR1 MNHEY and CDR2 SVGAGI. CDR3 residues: CASSYSILETQYF. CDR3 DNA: TGTGCCAGCAGTTACTCGATACTGGAGACCCAGTACTTC.

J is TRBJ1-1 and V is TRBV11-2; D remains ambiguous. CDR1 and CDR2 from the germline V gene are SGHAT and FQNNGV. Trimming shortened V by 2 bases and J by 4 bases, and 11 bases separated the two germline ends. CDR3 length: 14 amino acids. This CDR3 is CASSLHTRSTEAFF. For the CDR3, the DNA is TGTGCCAGCAGCTTACACACGAGGAGCACTGAAGCTTTCTTT.

The CDR3 nucleotides read TGTGCCAGCAGTTTAGGTGGGGTGGGCACAGATACGCAGTATTTT. This gives the protein CASSLGGVGTDTQYF. V and J are TRBV27 and TRBJ2-3; D is unclear. Trimming left V 2 bases short and J 1 base short, with 10 bases between. The germline gives CDR1 MNHEY, CDR2 SMNVEV (reference sequence). The length of the CDR3 is 15 residues.

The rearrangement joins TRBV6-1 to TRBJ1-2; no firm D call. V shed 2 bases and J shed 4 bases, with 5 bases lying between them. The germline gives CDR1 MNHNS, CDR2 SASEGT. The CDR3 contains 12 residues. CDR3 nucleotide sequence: TGTGCCAGCAGTGAATCAACCTATGGCTACACCTTC. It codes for CASSESTYGYTF.

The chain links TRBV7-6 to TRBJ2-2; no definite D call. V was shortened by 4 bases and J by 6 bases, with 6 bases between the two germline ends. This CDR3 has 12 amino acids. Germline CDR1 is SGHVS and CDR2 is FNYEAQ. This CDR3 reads CASSSSSGELFF. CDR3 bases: TGTGCCAGCAGCTCCTCTTCCGGGGAGCTGTTTTTT.

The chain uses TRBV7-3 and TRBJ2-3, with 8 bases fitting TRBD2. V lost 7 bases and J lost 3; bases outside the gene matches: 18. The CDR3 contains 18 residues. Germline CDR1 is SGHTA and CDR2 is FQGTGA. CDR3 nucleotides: TGTGCCAGCACCCCTCAGCGGGGTAGCGGGACCAGGACAGATACGCAGTATTTT. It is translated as CASTPQRGSGTRTDTQYF.

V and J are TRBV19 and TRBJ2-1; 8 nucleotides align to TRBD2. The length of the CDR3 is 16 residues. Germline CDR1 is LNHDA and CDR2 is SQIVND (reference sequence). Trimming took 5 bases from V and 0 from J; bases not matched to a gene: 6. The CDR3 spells CASSYLLADSYNEQFF. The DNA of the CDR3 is TGTGCCAGTAGTTACCTACTAGCGGACTCCTACAATGAGCAGTTCTTC.

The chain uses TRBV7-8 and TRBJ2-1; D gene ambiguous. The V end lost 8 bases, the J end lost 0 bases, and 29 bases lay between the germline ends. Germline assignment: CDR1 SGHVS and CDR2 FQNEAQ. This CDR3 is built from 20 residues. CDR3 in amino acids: CASSTEATLRHSSSYNEQFF. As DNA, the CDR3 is TGTGCCAGCTCAACCGAAGCCACCCTAAGGCACAGCAGCTCCTACAATGAGCAGTTCTTC. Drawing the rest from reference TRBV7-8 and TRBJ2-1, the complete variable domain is GAGVSQSPRYKVAKRGQDVALRCDPISGHVSLFWYQQALGQGPEFLTYFQNEAQLDKSGLPSDRFFAERPEGSVSTLKIQRTQQEDSAVYLCASSTEATLRHSSSYNEQFFGPGTRLTVL.

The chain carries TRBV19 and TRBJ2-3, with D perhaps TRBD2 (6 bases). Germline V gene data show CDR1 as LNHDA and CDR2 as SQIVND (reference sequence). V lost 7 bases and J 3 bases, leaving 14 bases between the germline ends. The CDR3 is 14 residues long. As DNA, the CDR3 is TGTGCCAGTAACCCCTGGGGGGAGACAGATACGCAGTATTTT. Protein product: CASNPWGETDTQYF. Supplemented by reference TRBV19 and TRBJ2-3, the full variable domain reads DGGITQSPKYLFRKEGQNVTLSCEQNLNHDAMYWYRQDPGQGLRLIYYSQIVNDFQKGDIAEGYSVSREKKESFPLTVTSAQKNPTAFYLCASNPWGETDTQYFGPGTRLTVL.

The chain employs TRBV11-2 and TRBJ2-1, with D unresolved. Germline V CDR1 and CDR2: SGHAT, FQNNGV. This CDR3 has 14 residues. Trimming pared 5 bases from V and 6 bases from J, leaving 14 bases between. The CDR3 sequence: CASSDPMIGNEQFF. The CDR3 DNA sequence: TGTGCCAGCAGCGACCCGATGATTGGCAATGAGCAGTTCTTC.

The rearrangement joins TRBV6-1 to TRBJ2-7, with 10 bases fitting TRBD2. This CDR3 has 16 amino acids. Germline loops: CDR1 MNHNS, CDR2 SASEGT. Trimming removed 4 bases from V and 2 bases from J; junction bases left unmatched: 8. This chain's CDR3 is CASSAGGLAEPYEQYF. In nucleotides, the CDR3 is TGTGCCAGCAGTGCAGGAGGACTAGCGGAACCCTACGAGCAGTACTTC.

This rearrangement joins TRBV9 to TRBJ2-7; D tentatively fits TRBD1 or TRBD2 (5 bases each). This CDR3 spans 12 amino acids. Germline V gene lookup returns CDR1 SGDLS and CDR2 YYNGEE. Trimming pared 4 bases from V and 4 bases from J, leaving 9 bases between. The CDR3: CASSPEGYEQYF. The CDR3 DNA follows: TGTGCCAGCAGCCCCGAGGGGTACGAGCAGTACTTC.

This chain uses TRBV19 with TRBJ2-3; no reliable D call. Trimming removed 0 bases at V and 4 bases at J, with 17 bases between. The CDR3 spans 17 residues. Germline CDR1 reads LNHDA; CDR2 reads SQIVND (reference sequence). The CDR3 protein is CASSIDLPNSAADTQYF. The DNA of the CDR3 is TGTGCCAGTAGTATAGATCTGCCCAATTCTGCCGCAGATACGCAGTATTTT.